Listed here is a single TCR beta chain. The sample comes from a study of blood T cell repertoires in COVID-19. Study-level information: Material from acute and convalescent COVID-19 was sourced from the United States, Italy and Spain. PBMCs, B-cell-depleted T cells, or T cells provided the cDNA or gDNA that made up the material.

Sequencing was performed with immunoSEQ multiplex PCR; in TCRdb, only in-frame clones are kept and a portion is missing. The repertoire includes around 200,000 clones, around nine tenths of them detected once, and 2.7% sits in the top ten. The length of the CDR3 is 11 residues. The trim removed 8 bases at V and 2 bases at J, leaving 0 bases unmatched. Germline V CDR1 and CDR2: DFQATT, SNEGSKA (reference sequence). The clonotype was recovered from a man aged 35 to 55 with active or convalescent COVID-19. J is TRBJ2-1 and V is TRBV20-1, with 7 positions matching TRBD2. Sequenced sample: peripheral blood. DNA for the CDR3: TGCAGTAGCGGGGCCTACAATGAGCAGTTCTTC. Amino acids: CSSGAYNEQFF.